One and the same sample provided the 21 T cell receptor beta chains below, sequenced in a study of T cells in Graves' hyperthyroidism and ophthalmopathy. The investigators amplified TCR beta CDR3 regions from RNA transcripts. The TCR CDR3 was amplified in a first-round RT-PCR using the HTBI primer set. TCRdb redid the calling of the multiplex PCR reads with MiXCR, one entry per CDR3 protein. Found here are under 350,000 distinct CDR3 sequences, 21% of them singletons; the top ten hold around 48%. Specimen: blood. These receptors all stem from a woman aged 45-60 years with Graves' hyperthyroidism.

The genes are TRBV7-6 and TRBJ1-2; TRBD1 aligns across 8 bases. V was clipped by 0 bases and J by 7 bases; unmatched bases: 10. The CDR3 spans 16 residues. From germline, CDR1 is SGHVS and CDR2 FNYEAQ. The chain's CDR3 is CASSLASETGGRGYTF. In DNA, the CDR3 is TGTGCCAGCAGCTTAGCGTCTGAAACAGGGGGACGTGGCTACACCTTC.

This clonotype was counted ten times or more. This chain links TRBV3-1 with TRBJ1-6, with D possibly being TRBD1 (6 bases). Germline V gives CDR1 LGHDT, CDR2 YNNKEL (reference sequence). The V end was cut by 4 bases, the J end by 10 bases, with 14 bases between. The CDR3 contains 14 residues. The DNA of the CDR3 is TGTGCCAGCAGCCTGGGGGGCGCAAGATCACCCCTCCACTTT. Translated, it gives CASSLGGARSPLHF.

This clonotype was recorded many times. This chain connects TRBV27 to TRBJ1-2, with D unresolved. This CDR3 spans 16 amino acids. Germline V lookup: CDR1 MNHEY, CDR2 SMNVEV (reference sequence). V lost 4 bases, J lost 0 bases, and 15 bases lay in between. The CDR3 loop reads CASSSFRAVTNYGYTF. The DNA for the CDR3 is TGTGCCAGCAGTTCTTTTAGGGCAGTTACTAACTATGGCTACACCTTC.

This clonotype was seen ten or more times. This rearrangement joins TRBV6-6 to TRBJ2-7; D is perhaps TRBD2 (5 bases). The V end was cut by 0 bases, the J end by 3 bases, with 18 bases between. CDR1 MNHNY and CDR2 SVGAGI come from the germline V gene (reference sequence). CDR3 length: 17 residues. The CDR3 loop reads CASSYSGFGASHYEQYF. The CDR3 coding sequence is TGTGCCAGCAGTTACTCTGGATTTGGAGCTAGCCACTACGAGCAGTACTTC.

This clonotype was detected many times. The chain carries TRBV28 and TRBJ1-4; 7 bases fit TRBD1. This CDR3 contains 15 residues. The ends lost 3 bases at V and 5 bases at J; junction bases unmatched: 6. Germline loops: CDR1 MDHEN, CDR2 SYDVKM. CDR3 sequence (DNA): TGTGCCAGCAGTTTCCTCGGGACAGCGAATGAAAAACTGTTTTTT. Translation gives CASSFLGTANEKLFF.

The V gene is TRBV11-3, the J gene TRBJ2-1; 9 positions agree with TRBD1. This CDR3 region has 16 residues. V dropped 5 bases and J dropped 3; count of bases not matched to a gene: 8. CDR1 SGHNT and CDR2 YENEEA come from the germline V gene. The CDR3 reads CASSRRGTGNYNEQFF. CDR3 coding DNA: TGTGCCAGCAGCAGGAGAGGGACAGGGAACTACAATGAGCAGTTCTTC.

CDR3 in DNA: TGTGCCAGCAGCGTAGAACGGGCAGAGGGCTACACCTTC. It is translated as CASSVERAEGYTF. This sequence joins TRBV9 and TRBJ1-2; D remains ambiguous. The CDR3 spans 13 residues. CDR1 and CDR2 (germline): SGDLS, YYNGEE. V shed 0 bases and J shed 8 bases, with 11 bases lying between them.

This clonotype has just one count. This clone may be a read error of a much larger clone one base away. The chain links TRBV12-3 or TRBV12-4 to TRBJ2-1; 12 nucleotides match TRBD2. The CDR3 runs 16 residues. The CDR3 is CANSLFGLAGYNEQFF. The DNA of the CDR3 is TGTGCCAACAGTTTGTTCGGACTAGCGGGATACAATGAGCAGTTCTTC.

This clonotype came up a few times. The V and J genes are TRBV6-1 and TRBJ2-3, with D unresolved. V lost 7 bases, J lost 4 bases, and 15 bases lay in between. In germline, CDR1 is MNHNS, CDR2 SASEGT. CDR3 length: 14 residues. The DNA for the CDR3 is TGTGCCAGCACCCTACCACGGATGGCAGATACGCAGTATTTT. It codes for CASTLPRMADTQYF.

The table lists this clonotype with a count of one. This sequence joins TRBV9 and TRBJ2-3; weak D call: TRBD1 (6 bases). The CDR3 loop spans 15 amino acids. CDR1 and CDR2 from the germline V gene are SGDLS and YYNGEE. Between the trimmed V and J ends, which lost 1 base and 4 bases, there was a span of 13 bases. The CDR3 is CASSVSLTGSDTQYF. In DNA form, the CDR3 reads TGTGCCAGCAGCGTATCCCTGACAGGTTCAGATACGCAGTATTTT.

This clonotype was counted many times. The gene calls are TRBV30 and TRBJ1-1, with 10 bases that match TRBD1. The V segment lost 3 bases and the J segment 4 bases; nucleotides outside the gene matches: 2. CDR1 and CDR2 from the germline V gene are GTSNPN and SVGIG (reference sequence). This CDR3 spans 13 amino acids. CDR3 in DNA: TGTGCCTGGAGGCGGACAGGGGGCACTGAAGCTTTCTTT. This translates into CAWRRTGGTEAFF.

This clonotype came up a few times. The chain recombines TRBV28 with TRBJ1-3; 9 bases map to TRBD1. The V and J ends lost 6 bases and 5 bases, in that order; junction bases with no gene match: 5. The CDR3 runs 14 residues. The germline V gene encodes CDR1 MDHEN and CDR2 SYDVKM. Here the CDR3 reads CASSTGGARNTIYF. The CDR3 nucleotides are TGTGCCAGCAGCACAGGGGGCGCTAGAAACACCATATATTTT.

This clonotype was seen ten or more times. This chain uses TRBV20-1 with TRBJ2-3; 9 bases are shared with TRBD1. Germline CDR1 is DFQATT and CDR2 is SNEGSKA (reference sequence). This CDR3 has 15 amino acids. The ends lost 6 bases at V and 3 bases at J; junction bases unmatched: 10. This CDR3 reads CSATRTGEVTDTQYF. The CDR3 DNA reads as TGCAGTGCAACGCGGACAGGGGAAGTAACAGATACGCAGTATTTT.

The chain joins TRBV28 to TRBJ2-1, with D perhaps matching TRBD1 (6 bases). The ends were cut back, 4 bases at V and 3 bases at J, with 16 bases in the middle. Germline assignment: CDR1 MDHEN and CDR2 SYDVKM. CDR3 length equals 16 residues. The CDR3 spells CASSSTGLGNYNEQFF. Here the CDR3 DNA reads TGTGCCAGCAGTTCTACAGGGCTAGGGAACTACAATGAGCAGTTCTTC.

This clonotype has a count of ten or more. The CDR3 DNA is TGTGCCAGCAGAGAGATGAACACTGAAGCTTTCTTT. Protein: CASREMNTEAFF. The gene calls are TRBV28 and TRBJ1-1; D unclear. This CDR3 contains 12 residues. The germline gives CDR1 MDHEN, CDR2 SYDVKM. Trimming removed 6 bases from V and 0 bases from J, with 5 bases in between.

This clonotype has ten or more counts. The chain is built from TRBV2 and TRBJ1-3; 8 bases line up with TRBD1. There are 16 residues in the CDR3. Germline-derived CDR1 and CDR2 are SNHLY and FYNNEI. J was trimmed by 4 bases and V by 3 bases; bases with no gene match: 8. CDR3 nucleotide sequence: TGTGCCAGCAGTGATGGGCAGGGGGCGCCCGGAAACACCATATATTTT. Encoded protein: CASSDGQGAPGNTIYF.

This chain links TRBV20-1 with TRBJ1-5, with D possibly being TRBD1 (5 bases). The CDR3 extends over 14 amino acids. Germline lookup yields CDR1 DFQATT and CDR2 SNEGSKA (reference sequence). The ends were cut back, 3 bases at V and 1 base at J, with 10 bases in the middle. CDR3 loop: CSASGGGSNQPQHF. The CDR3 DNA sequence: TGCAGTGCTAGCGGTGGGGGGAGCAATCAGCCCCAGCATTTT.

This clonotype came up many times. The chain combines TRBV28 with TRBJ1-1, with 9 positions matching TRBD1. The germline CDR1 and CDR2 sequences are MDHEN and SYDVKM. The CDR3 covers 13 residues. Trimming cost V 3 bases and J 10 bases; bases outside gene matches: 6. In DNA form, the CDR3 reads TGTGCCAGCAGTTTGGGACAGGGTAAGGTAGCTTTCTTT. Amino acids: CASSLGQGKVAFF.

As for this clonotype: This could be a read error, since a much larger clone is one nucleotide away. The V gene is TRBV6-5, the J gene TRBJ2-7; 12 bases align to TRBD2. V shed 8 bases and J 6 bases; nucleotides not matched to a gene: 14. CDR3 length equals 16 residues. CDR1 MNHEY and CDR2 SVGAGI come from the germline V gene. The CDR3: CASGSRTSGRSGEQYF. CDR3 nucleotide sequence: TGTGCCAGCGGTTCACGAACTAGCGGGAGGTCTGGCGAGCAGTACTTC.

The CDR3 sequence: CASSPPSLGAGSSYNEQFF. CDR3 bases: TGTGCCAGCTCACCACCGTCCTTAGGGGCAGGGAGCTCCTACAATGAGCAGTTCTTC. The chain is built from TRBV18 and TRBJ2-1; D might be TRBD1 or TRBD2, each matching 5 bases. The CDR3 length is 19 residues. Germline CDR1 is KGHSH and CDR2 is LQKENI. V was cut by 0 bases and J by 0 bases, with 18 bases left in between.

This sequence joins TRBV19 and TRBJ2-1; no definite D call. The germline CDR1 and CDR2 sequences are LNHDA and SQIVND (reference sequence). Trimming took off 3 bases at V and 2 bases at J, with 5 bases between the two ends. This CDR3 has 13 amino acids. The CDR3 reads CASSIRPYNEQFF. The CDR3 DNA reads as TGTGCCAGTAGTATTCGCCCCTACAATGAGCAGTTCTTC.